This TCR beta chain emerged from a study of blood T cell repertoires in COVID-19. About the study: Samples representing acute and convalescent COVID-19 were sourced from the United States, Italy and Spain. Sources were T cells, B-cell-depleted T cells, or PBMCs; the material itself was cDNA or gDNA.

CDR1 is SQVTM and CDR2 is ANQGSEA in the germline V gene. Trimming cost V 6 bases and J 0 bases, with 9 bases left between them. This CDR3 has 14 amino acids. Per the study methods: For nucleated cells, counts were estimated from reference gene primer amplification. TCRdb keeps only in-frame clones here, not all; method: immunoSEQ multiplex PCR. The DNA was the basis for D and trimming; V, J and clone size are from that table. Altogether 40,000 to 55,000 clones are present, about 88% being singletons, with the ten largest covering 4.4%. Sequencing was performed on peripheral blood. The TCR originated in a man between 50 and 59 years old with active COVID-19. The genes are TRBV29-1 and TRBJ2-6; D ambiguous. Here the CDR3 DNA reads TGCAGCGTCGCTCCTAGCTCTGGGGCCAACGTCCTGACTTTC. Protein sequence: CSVAPSSGANVLTF.